A selection of T cell receptor beta chains follows, all from one sample in a study of OX40 agonist ivuxolimab in advanced cancers. Method: immunoSEQ multiplex PCR; TCRdb's copy keeps in-frame clones and lacks some. The table has 58,000 or so clones, about 85% seen once. Here the sequenced sample was CD4+ or CD8+ T cells sorted from blood, taken in a trial of the OX40 agonist ivuxolimab. The receptors were sampled from an adult with an advanced solid tumor such as melanoma, head and neck, liver or kidney cancer. Each CDR3 is given with its conserved first and last residue. A D gene is named only where the DNA matches it firmly. Clone sizes are given selectively: once, few, many, or a class where the clone is expanded.

>TRBD2|TRBV11-1|15|TRBJ2-1|.
CASSLALAGYNEQFF
TGTGCCAGCAGCCTGGCACTAGCGGGATACAATGAGCAGTTCTTC
>TRBD2|TRBV13|14|TRBJ2-7|.
CASSYGGGPYEQYF
TGTGCCAGCAGCTACGGCGGGGGTCCCTACGAGCAGTACTTC
>.|TRBV20-1|10|TRBJ2-5|.
CSASEETQYF
TGCAGTGCTAGCGAAGAGACCCAGTACTTC
>.|TRBV7-6|15|TRBJ2-1|once
CASTLEWGGRHEQFF
TGTGCCAGCACCTTGGAGTGGGGGGGCCGGCATGAGCAGTTCTTC
>TRBD1|TRBV15|18|TRBJ1-1|.
CATSREGQGGTNLPEAFF
TGTGCCACCAGCAGAGAGGGACAGGGAGGTACTAACTTGCCTGAAGCTTTCTTT
>TRBD1|TRBV19|14|TRBJ1-1|.
CASSRGQGRQEAFF
TGTGCCAGTAGTCGAGGACAGGGGCGGCAAGAAGCTTTCTTT
>.|TRBV28|15|TRBJ2-1|.
CASSLGGVSSNEQFF
TGTGCCAGCAGTTTAGGAGGGGTGAGCTCCAATGAGCAGTTCTTC
>.|TRBV19|15|TRBJ1-5|.
CASSIDPIQNQPQHF
TGTGCCAGTAGTATAGATCCCATCCAAAATCAGCCCCAGCATTTT
>.|TRBV2|14|TRBJ1-2|.
CASSVGARGDGYTF
TGTGCCAGCAGTGTGGGGGCGAGGGGGGATGGCTACACCTTC
>.|TRBV7-9|14|TRBJ2-2|.
CASSSGFSTGELFF
TGTGCCAGCAGCTCAGGTTTTAGCACCGGGGAGCTGTTTTTT
>TRBD1|TRBV14|14|TRBJ2-7|.
CASSPDRESNEQYF
TGTGCCAGCAGCCCCGACAGGGAGTCGAACGAGCAGTACTTC
>.|TRBV7-2|13|TRBJ2-2|.
CASNRRNTGELFF
TGTGCCAGCAACCGACGGAACACCGGGGAGCTGTTTTTT
>.|TRBV7-9|13|TRBJ2-1|.
CASSLVPVYEQFF
TGTGCCAGCAGCTTAGTCCCCGTGTATGAGCAGTTCTTC
>.|TRBV7-6|13|TRBJ2-1|.
CASSLGMGSEQFF
TGTGCCAGCAGCTTAGGGATGGGGAGTGAGCAGTTCTTC
>.|TRBV6-1|14|TRBJ1-2|once
CASSAGGRSYGYTF
TGTGCCAGCAGTGCTGGGGGGCGAAGCTATGGCTACACCTTC
>TRBD2|TRBV5-1|14|TRBJ2-3|once
CASSFSGGTDTQYF
TGCGCCAGCAGCTTTAGCGGGGGCACAGATACGCAGTATTTT
>TRBD1|TRBV2|14|TRBJ2-7|.
CASSRTGNSYEQYF
TGTGCCAGCAGCCGGACAGGGAACTCCTACGAGCAGTACTTC
>.|TRBV7-6|13|TRBJ1-5|.
CASSPGSNQPQHF
TGTGCCAGCAGCCCCGGGAGCAATCAGCCCCAGCATTTT
>.|TRBV28|12|TRBJ1-2|.
CASRAGDYGYTF
TGTGCCAGCCGAGCGGGGGACTATGGCTACACCTTC
>TRBD2|TRBV5-1|15|TRBJ2-3|.
CASRTSGSMSDTQYF
TGCGCCAGCAGGACTAGCGGGAGTATGTCGGATACGCAGTATTTT
>TRBD1|TRBV5-6|15|TRBJ1-4|once
CASTQTGEYNEKLFF
TGTGCCAGCACCCAGACAGGGGAGTATAATGAAAAACTGTTTTTT
>.|TRBV27|13|TRBJ2-7|.
CASQGRVTYEQYF
TGTGCCAGTCAGGGTCGGGTGACCTACGAGCAGTACTTC